The 2 T cell receptor beta chains below come from one sample, sequenced in a study of OX40 agonist ivuxolimab in advanced cancers. Data came from immunoSEQ multiplex PCR; TCRdb stores just in-frame clones and leaves some out. The sample contains 55,000 to 85,000 clones, about 90% of which appear only once. Sequenced here: CD4+ or CD8+ T cells sorted from blood, sampled in a trial of the OX40 agonist ivuxolimab. These receptors came from an adult with an advanced solid tumor such as melanoma, head and neck, liver or kidney cancer.

The gene calls are TRBV9 and TRBJ2-5; D is unclear. Germline V gene sequence: CDR1 SGDLS, CDR2 YYNGEE. This CDR3 spans 15 amino acids. Trimming removed 0 bases from V and 2 bases from J, with 11 bases in between. The chain's CDR3 is CASSVGQSSQETQYF. For the CDR3, the DNA is TGTGCCAGCAGCGTAGGGCAGTCATCACAAGAGACCCAGTACTTC.

The chain employs TRBV27 and TRBJ1-1; TRBD1 might be the D (5 bases). This CDR3 has 14 amino acids. Germline V gene lookup returns CDR1 MNHEY and CDR2 SMNVEV (reference sequence). The V end was cut by 3 bases, the J end by 0 bases, with 8 bases between. The CDR3 reads CASSFDSVNTEAFF. The CDR3 nucleotides are TGTGCCAGCAGTTTCGACAGCGTGAACACTGAAGCTTTCTTT.